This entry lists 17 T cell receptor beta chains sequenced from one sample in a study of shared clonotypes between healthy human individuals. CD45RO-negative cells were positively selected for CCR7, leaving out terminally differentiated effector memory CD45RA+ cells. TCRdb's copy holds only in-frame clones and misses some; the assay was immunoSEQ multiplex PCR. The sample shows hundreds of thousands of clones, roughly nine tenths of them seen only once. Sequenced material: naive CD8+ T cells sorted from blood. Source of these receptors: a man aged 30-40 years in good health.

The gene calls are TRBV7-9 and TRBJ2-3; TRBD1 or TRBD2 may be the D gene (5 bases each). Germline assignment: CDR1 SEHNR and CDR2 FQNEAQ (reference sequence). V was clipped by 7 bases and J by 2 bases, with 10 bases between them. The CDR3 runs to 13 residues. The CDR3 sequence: CASMGTYTDTQYF. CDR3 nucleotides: TGTGCCAGCATGGGGACGTACACAGATACGCAGTATTTT.

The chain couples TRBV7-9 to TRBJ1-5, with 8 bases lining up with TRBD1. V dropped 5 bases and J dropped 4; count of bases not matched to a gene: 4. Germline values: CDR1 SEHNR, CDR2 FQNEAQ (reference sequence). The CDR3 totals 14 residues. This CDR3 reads CASSHTGGNQPQHF. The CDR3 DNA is TGTGCCAGCAGCCATACAGGGGGTAATCAGCCCCAGCATTTT.

The CDR3 protein is CASSQDGTSLNNEQFF. CDR3 bases: TGCGCCAGCAGCCAAGATGGGACTAGTCTGAACAATGAGCAGTTCTTC. The genes are TRBV4-3 and TRBJ2-1, with 8 positions matching TRBD2. V gave up 0 bases and J gave up 5 bases; unmatched junction bases: 6. The CDR3 runs to 16 residues. The germline V gene has CDR1 LGHNA and CDR2 YSLEER.

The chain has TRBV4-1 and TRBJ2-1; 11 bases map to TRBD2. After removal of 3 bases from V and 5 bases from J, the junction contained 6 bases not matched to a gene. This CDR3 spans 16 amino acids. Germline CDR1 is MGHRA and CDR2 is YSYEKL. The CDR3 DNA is TGCGCCAGCAGCCACACTAGCGGGAGCCTAAACAATGAGCAGTTCTTC. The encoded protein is CASSHTSGSLNNEQFF.

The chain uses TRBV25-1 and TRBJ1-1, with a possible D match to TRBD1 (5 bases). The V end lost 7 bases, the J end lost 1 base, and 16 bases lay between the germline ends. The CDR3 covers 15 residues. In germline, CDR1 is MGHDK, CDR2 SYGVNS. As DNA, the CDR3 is TGTGCCAGCACCGTCGGGACCAAGGGGAACACTGAAGCTTTCTTT. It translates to CASTVGTKGNTEAFF.

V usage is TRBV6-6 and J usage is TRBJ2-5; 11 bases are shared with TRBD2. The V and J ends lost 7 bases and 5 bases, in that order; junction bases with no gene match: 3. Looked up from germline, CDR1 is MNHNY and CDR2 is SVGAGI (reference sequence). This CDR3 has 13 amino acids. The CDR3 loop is CASTLAGVETQYF. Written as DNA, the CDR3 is TGTGCCAGCACACTAGCGGGAGTGGAGACCCAGTACTTC.

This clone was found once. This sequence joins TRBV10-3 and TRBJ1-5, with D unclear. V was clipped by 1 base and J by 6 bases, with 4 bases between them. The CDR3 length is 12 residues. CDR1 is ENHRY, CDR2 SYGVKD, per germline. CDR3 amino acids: CAISEYTQPQHF. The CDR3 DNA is TGTGCCATCAGTGAGTATACTCAGCCCCAGCATTTT.

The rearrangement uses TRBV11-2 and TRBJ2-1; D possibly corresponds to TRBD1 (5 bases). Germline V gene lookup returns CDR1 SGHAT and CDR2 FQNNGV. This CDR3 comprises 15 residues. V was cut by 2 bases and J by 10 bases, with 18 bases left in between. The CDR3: CASSLSASRQGEQFF. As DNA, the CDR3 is TGTGCCAGCAGCTTATCGGCGAGCAGGCAGGGCGAGCAGTTCTTC.

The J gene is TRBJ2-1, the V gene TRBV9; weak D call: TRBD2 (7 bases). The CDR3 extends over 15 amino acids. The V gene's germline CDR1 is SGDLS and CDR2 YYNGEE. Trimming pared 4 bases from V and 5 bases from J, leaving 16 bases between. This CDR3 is CASSPRGGAHNEQFF. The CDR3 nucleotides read TGTGCCAGCAGCCCCCGTGGGGGGGCCCACAATGAGCAGTTCTTC.

The CDR3 DNA follows: TGCGCCAGCAGCTTGGGACTAGCGGGAGGTGGTAATGAGCAGTTCTTC. It specifies CASSLGLAGGGNEQFF. The chain is built from TRBV5-1 and TRBJ2-1; TRBD2 matches 13 bases. The germline CDR1 and CDR2 sequences are SGHRS and YFSETQ. V was pared by 0 bases and J by 7 bases, with 4 bases of the junction left unmatched. The CDR3 runs 16 residues.

CDR3 in DNA: TGTGCCAGCAGTATAGCGGGAGGGCGTCGTAATGAGCAGTTCTTC. It encodes CASSIAGGRRNEQFF. The chain combines TRBV6-5 with TRBJ2-1; 11 bases fit TRBD2. The germline CDR1 and CDR2 sequences are MNHEY and SVGAGI. CDR3 size: 15 residues. Trimming took 5 bases from V and 7 from J; bases not matched to a gene: 7.

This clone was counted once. The CDR3 nucleotides are TGCGCCAGCAGTGAGTCGGGGGGGAAGACTCAGCCCCAGCATTTT. This codes for CASSESGGKTQPQHF. The chain recombines TRBV10-2 with TRBJ1-5; tentative D call: TRBD1 (5 bases). CDR3 length: 15 residues. Germline-derived CDR1 and CDR2 are WSHSY and SAAADI. V dropped 0 bases and J dropped 6 bases, with 12 bases sitting between them.

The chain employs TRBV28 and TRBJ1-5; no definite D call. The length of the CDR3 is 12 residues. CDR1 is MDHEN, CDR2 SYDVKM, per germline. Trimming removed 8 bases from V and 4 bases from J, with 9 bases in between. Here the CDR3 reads CASWTENQPQHF. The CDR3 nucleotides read TGTGCCAGCTGGACTGAAAATCAGCCCCAGCATTTT.

In DNA form, the CDR3 reads TGCAGCGCTATCAAACAGGATTACAATGAGCAGTTCTTC. Protein sequence: CSAIKQDYNEQFF. The gene calls are TRBV29-1 and TRBJ2-1; D possibly corresponds to TRBD1 (5 bases). The germline CDR1 and CDR2 sequences are SQVTM and ANQGSEA. This CDR3 is built from 13 residues. The V end lost 7 bases, the J end lost 4 bases, and 14 bases lay between the germline ends.

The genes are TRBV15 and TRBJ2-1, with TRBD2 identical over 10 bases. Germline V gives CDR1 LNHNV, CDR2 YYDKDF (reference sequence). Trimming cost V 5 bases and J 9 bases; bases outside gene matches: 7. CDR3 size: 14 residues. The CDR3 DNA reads TGTGCCACCAGCGTAGCGGGAGGAGCTATTGAGCAGTTCTTC. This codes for CATSVAGGAIEQFF.

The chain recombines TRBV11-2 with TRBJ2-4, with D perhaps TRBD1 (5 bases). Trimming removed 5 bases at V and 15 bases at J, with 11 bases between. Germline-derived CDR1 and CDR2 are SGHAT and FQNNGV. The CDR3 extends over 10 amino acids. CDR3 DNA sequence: TGTGCCAGCAGCGAACAGGAGCTGTACTTC. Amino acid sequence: CASSEQELYF.

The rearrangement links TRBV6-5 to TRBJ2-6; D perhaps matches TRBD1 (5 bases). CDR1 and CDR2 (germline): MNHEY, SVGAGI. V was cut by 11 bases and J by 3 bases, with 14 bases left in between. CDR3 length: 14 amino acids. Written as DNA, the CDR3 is TGTGCCTATCCCAGGGAAGATGGGGCCAACGTCCTGACTTTC. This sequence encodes CAYPREDGANVLTF.